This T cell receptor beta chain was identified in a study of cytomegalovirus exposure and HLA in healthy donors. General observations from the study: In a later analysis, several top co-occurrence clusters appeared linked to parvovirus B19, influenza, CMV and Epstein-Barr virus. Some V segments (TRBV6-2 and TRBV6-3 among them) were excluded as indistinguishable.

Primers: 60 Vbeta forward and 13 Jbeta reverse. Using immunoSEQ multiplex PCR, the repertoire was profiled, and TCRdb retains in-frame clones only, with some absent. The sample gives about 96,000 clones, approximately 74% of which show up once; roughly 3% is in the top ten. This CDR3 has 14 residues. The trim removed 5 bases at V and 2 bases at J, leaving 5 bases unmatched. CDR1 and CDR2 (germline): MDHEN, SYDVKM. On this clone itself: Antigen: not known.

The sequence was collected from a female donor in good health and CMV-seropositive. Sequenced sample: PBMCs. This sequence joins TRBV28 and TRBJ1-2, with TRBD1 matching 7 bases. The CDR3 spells CASSQGGSNYGYTF. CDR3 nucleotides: TGTGCCAGCAGTCAGGGGGGCAGCAACTATGGCTACACCTTC.